The source of this TCR beta chain is a study of human T cells and chemical hapten exposure. On the study more broadly: Patch tests applied 0.01% DPC to the upper back, read at 6 days.

The sample's time point: patch test 1, 2 weeks after DPC sensitization. Noted treatment: therapeutic diphenylcyclopropenone sensitization with weekly scalp DPC. Study-level results: Controls had significantly fewer large CDR3 similarity clusters than were formed by expanded TCRs. More PT1 expanded TCRs went with higher patch test scores.

Germline CDR1 SGHVS, CDR2 FQNEAQ. Trimming took 5 bases from V and 10 from J, leaving 9 bases between them. This CDR3 has 11 residues. This clonotype was counted many times. The antigen is undetermined. TCRdb fed the RACE reads into MiXCR, producing one record per CDR3 protein. The sample holds approximately 90,000 distinct CDR3 sequences, approximately 13% seen once. The J gene is TRBJ2-1, the V gene TRBV7-8; D is unresolved. This clonotype was sampled from a middle-aged woman with alopecia areata. Some clones in this sample may be carry-over from other donors' samples. Sequencing used whole blood, obtained in connection with sensitization to the hapten diphenylcyclopropenone (DPC). The CDR3 bases are TGTGCCAGCAGCCTTAGCTGGGAGCAGTTCTTC. It translates to CASSLSWEQFF.